This T cell receptor (beta chain) was obtained from a study of cytomegalovirus exposure and HLA in healthy donors. The study, taken as a whole, reports: Within the data, a cluster of highly shared sequence variants was likely a sequencing artifact. TCR beta V- and J-gene trimming, according to a later analysis, was linked to a missense DCLRE1C variant. Evidence from a later analysis indicated that most CMV-associated TCR beta chains looked HLA-restricted.

Remarks on this clone: Its antigen is currently unknown.

These donors, healthy bone marrow donors, were studied. The PCR made use of 60 Vbeta and 13 Jbeta primers. Measured with immunoSEQ multiplex PCR; TCRdb has only the in-frame clones, and not every one. The sample carries fewer than 90,000 clones, about 75% recorded once. This CDR3 spans 17 amino acids. Sequences were obtained from PBMCs. The clonotype originates from a man under 40 in good health and CMV-seropositive. The V and J genes are TRBV21-1 and TRBJ1-5. TRBV21-1 is a pseudogene segment. CDR3 nucleotide sequence: TGTGCCAGCAGCAGAAAGAAGGACCCATCGGGAAATCAGCCCCAGCATTTT. Translation: CASSRKKDPSGNQPQHF.